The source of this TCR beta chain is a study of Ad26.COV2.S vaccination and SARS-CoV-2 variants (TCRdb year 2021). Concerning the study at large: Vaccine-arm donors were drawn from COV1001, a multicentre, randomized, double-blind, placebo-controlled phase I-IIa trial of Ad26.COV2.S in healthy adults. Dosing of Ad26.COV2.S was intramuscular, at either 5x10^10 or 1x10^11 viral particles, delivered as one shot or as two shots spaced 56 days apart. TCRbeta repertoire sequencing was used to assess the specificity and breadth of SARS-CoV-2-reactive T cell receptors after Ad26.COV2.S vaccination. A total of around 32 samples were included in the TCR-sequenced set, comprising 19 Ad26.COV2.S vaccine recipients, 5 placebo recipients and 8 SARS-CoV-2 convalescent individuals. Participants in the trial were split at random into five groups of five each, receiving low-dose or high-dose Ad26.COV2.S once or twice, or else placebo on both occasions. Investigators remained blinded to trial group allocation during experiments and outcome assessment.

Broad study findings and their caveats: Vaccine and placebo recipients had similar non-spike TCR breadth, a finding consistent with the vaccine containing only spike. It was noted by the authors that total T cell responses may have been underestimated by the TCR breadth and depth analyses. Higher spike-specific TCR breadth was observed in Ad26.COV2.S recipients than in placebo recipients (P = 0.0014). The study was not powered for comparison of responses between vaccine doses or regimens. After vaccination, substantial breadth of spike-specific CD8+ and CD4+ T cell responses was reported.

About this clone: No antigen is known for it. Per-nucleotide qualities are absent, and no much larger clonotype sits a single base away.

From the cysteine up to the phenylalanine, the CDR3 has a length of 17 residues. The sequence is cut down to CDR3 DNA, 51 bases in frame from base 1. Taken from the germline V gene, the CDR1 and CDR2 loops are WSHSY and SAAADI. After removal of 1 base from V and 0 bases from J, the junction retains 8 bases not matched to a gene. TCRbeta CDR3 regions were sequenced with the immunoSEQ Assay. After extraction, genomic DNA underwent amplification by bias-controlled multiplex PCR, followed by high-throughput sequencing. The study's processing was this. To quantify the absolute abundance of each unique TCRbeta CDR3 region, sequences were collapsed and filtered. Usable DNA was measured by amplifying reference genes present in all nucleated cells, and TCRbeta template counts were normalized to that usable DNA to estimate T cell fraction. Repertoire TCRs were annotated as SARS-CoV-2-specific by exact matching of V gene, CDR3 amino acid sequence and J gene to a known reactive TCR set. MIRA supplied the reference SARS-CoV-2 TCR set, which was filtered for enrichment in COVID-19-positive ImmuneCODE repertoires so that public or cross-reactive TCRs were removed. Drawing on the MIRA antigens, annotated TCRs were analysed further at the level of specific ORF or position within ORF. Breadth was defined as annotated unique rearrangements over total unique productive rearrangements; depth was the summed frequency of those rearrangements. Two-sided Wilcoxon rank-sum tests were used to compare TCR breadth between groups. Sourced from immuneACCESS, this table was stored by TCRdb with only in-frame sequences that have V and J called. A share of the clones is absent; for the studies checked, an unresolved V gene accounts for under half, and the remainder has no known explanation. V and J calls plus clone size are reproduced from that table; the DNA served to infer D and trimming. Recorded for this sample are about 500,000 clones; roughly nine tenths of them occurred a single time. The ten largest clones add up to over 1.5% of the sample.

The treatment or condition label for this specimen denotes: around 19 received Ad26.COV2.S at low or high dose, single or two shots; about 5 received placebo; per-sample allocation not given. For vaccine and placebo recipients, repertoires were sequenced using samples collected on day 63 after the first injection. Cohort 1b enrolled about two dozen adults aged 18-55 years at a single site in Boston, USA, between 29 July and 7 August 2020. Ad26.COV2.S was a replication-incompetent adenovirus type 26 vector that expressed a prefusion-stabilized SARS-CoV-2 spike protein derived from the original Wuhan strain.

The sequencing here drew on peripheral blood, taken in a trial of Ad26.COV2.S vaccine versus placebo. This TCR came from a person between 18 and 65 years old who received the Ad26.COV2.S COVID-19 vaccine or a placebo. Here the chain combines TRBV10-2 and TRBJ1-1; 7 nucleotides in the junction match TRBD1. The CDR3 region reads CASSEWSRGGMNTEAFF. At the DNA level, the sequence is TGCGCCAGCAGTGAGTGGTCCAGGGGGGGTATGAACACTGAAGCTTTCTTT.